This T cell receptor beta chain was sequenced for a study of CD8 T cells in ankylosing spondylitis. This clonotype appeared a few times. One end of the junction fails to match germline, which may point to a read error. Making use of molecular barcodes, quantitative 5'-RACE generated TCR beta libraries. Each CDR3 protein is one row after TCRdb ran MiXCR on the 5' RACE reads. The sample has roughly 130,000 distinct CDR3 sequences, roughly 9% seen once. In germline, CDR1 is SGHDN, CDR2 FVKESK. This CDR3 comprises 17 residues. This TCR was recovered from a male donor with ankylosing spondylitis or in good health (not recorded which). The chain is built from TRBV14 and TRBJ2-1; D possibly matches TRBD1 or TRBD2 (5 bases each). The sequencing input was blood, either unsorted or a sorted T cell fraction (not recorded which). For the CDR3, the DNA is TGTGCCAGCAGCAAAGACGGGGCGGCTAGACTCTACAATGAGCAGTTCTTC. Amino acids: CASSKDGAARLYNEQFF.